This T cell receptor (beta chain) is from a study of blood T cell repertoires in COVID-19. Study-level information: COVID-19 samples from acute and convalescent phases originated in the United States, Italy and Spain.

In assigning cohorts, the study relied on participant-reported clinical history. Libraries were prepared by immunoSEQ multiplex PCR; TCRdb keeps only in-frame clonotypes and omits some of them. The sample includes more than 150,000 clones, approximately 80% of them seen just once. The material sequenced was PBMCs or T cells enriched from blood (not recorded which). This clonotype originated in a woman aged 45 to 65 who had recovered from COVID-19.

The CDR3: CASSERTGSFSGANVLTF. CDR3 bases: TGTGCCAGCTCAGAGAGGACAGGGTCCTTCTCTGGGGCCAACGTCCTGACTTTC. The chain recombines TRBV18 with TRBJ2-6, with 8 bases that match TRBD1. Germline V gives CDR1 KGHSH, CDR2 LQKENI. V was pared by 5 bases and J by 0 bases, with 9 bases of the junction left unmatched. The CDR3 has 18 residues.